Shown below are 18 T cell receptor beta chains from a single sample sequenced in a study of blood T cells in healthy people across ages. The use of a sample-barcoded 5' primer and a J-beta primer mix characterized a second PCR of roughly 6 to 11 cycles. Each CDR3 protein is one row after TCRdb ran MiXCR on the 5' RACE reads. Of 1,500,000 or so distinct CDR3 sequences detected, 35% to 45% appear once; the ten largest clones hold around 4%. The sequenced sample was blood. All receptors come from a woman aged 18-35 years in good health.

This chain joins TRBV20-1 and TRBJ2-7; D unclear. CDR3 size: 8 residues. V gave up 7 bases and J gave up 6 bases, with 4 bases separating them. In germline, CDR1 is DFQATT, CDR2 SNEGSKA (reference sequence). The CDR3 loop reads CSEGEQYF. The CDR3 nucleotides are TGCAGTGAGGGCGAGCAGTACTTC.

The chain has TRBV21-1 and TRBJ2-7; TRBD2 is the table's D call, not checked against the DNA. TRBV21-1 is assigned pseudogene status. The CDR3 covers 14 residues. The CDR3 spells CARTLLAATYEQYF. Written as DNA, the CDR3 is TGTGCCAGGACCTTACTAGCGGCGACCTACGAGCAGTACTTC.

The V gene is TRBV5-1, the J gene TRBJ1-1; D remains unclear. The CDR3 spans 17 residues. Germline loops: CDR1 SGHRS, CDR2 YFSETQ. Trimming cost V 0 bases and J 0 bases, with 15 bases left between them. The CDR3 DNA follows: TGCGCCAGCAGCTTGGCCGGGTCCCCGGGGATGAACACTGAAGCTTTCTTT. Translated, it gives CASSLAGSPGMNTEAFF. Full variable domain (remainder filled in from reference TRBV5-1 and TRBJ1-1): KAGVTQTPRYLIKTRGQQVTLSCSPISGHRSVSWYQQTPGQGLQFLFEYFSETQRNKGNFPGRFSGRQFSNSRSEMNVSTLELGDSALYLCASSLAGSPGMNTEAFFGQGTRLTVV.

The sample holds one count of this clonotype. The J gene is TRBJ1-2, the V gene TRBV6-5, with D possibly matching TRBD1 (5 bases). The V gene lost 5 bases and the J gene lost 6 bases, with 16 bases spanning the gap. This CDR3 contains 14 residues. Germline V gene lookup returns CDR1 MNHEY and CDR2 SVGAGI. In DNA, the CDR3 is TGTGCCAGCAGTGACAGCTCAGCAGTCCATGGCTACACCTTC. It codes for CASSDSSAVHGYTF.

The gene calls are TRBV4-2 and TRBJ2-1; no definite D call. V lost 6 bases, J lost 13 bases, and 22 bases lay in between. The CDR3 consists of 14 residues. Looked up from germline, CDR1 is LGHNA and CDR2 is YNFKEQ. The CDR3 bases are TGTGCCAGCAGTCTATTAGAGTCCGAGGAGACCCAGTTCTTC. Its protein is CASSLLESEETQFF.

A few counts support this clonotype. The V call is TRBV12-3 or TRBV12-4, the J call TRBJ2-3; 11 bases line up with TRBD2. Germline trimming cut 5 bases from V and 4 bases from J; bases unmatched to any gene: 2. The CDR3 contains 14 residues. The CDR3 bases are TGTGCCAGCAGTCCACTAGCGGGGGCAGATACGCAGTATTTT. Protein product: CASSPLAGADTQYF.

The rearrangement joins TRBV28 to TRBJ1-1, with D perhaps matching TRBD1 (5 bases). This CDR3 comprises 15 residues. The V end lost 8 bases, the J end lost 1 base, and 17 bases lay between the germline ends. CDR1 is MDHEN and CDR2 is SYDVKM in the germline V gene. The CDR3 DNA is TGTGCCAGCGGGGCGGGAAGAACGGGGAACACTGAAGCTTTCTTT. It is translated as CASGAGRTGNTEAFF.

This clonotype has a count of ten or more. This chain links TRBV6-1 with TRBJ1-2, with TRBD1 matching 8 bases. V shed 5 bases and J 0 bases; nucleotides not matched to a gene: 2. The germline V gene has CDR1 MNHNS and CDR2 SASEGT. The CDR3 extends over 14 amino acids. The CDR3 DNA reads TGTGCCAGCAGTTGGGACAGGACTAACTATGGCTACACCTTC. Protein: CASSWDRTNYGYTF.

The genes are TRBV6-6 and TRBJ2-3; TRBD1 is a possible D gene (7 bases). The germline gives CDR1 MNHNY, CDR2 SVGAGI (reference sequence). Trimming took 6 bases from V and 6 from J, leaving 22 bases between them. The CDR3 extends over 16 amino acids. The CDR3 DNA follows: TGTGCCAGCAGCACCTTACGGGGGCCGGACAGGGATACGCAGTATTTT. Translation: CASSTLRGPDRDTQYF.

This clonotype was seen many times. The chain joins TRBV12-3 or TRBV12-4 to TRBJ2-4, with D maybe TRBD2 (5 bases). Trimming took off 3 bases at V and 6 bases at J, with 12 bases between the two ends. CDR3 length: 14 residues. The CDR3 bases are TGTGCCAGCAGTTTCCCCGCCGAGGGAAACATTCAGTACTTC. It codes for CASSFPAEGNIQYF.

This rearrangement joins TRBV2 to TRBJ2-2; no reliable D call. V was shortened by 7 bases and J by 2 bases, with 11 bases between the two germline ends. The CDR3 is 14 residues long. CDR1 is SNHLY, CDR2 FYNNEI, per germline. The CDR3 sequence is CASNSRKNTGELFF. The CDR3 region has the DNA TGTGCCAGCAATAGCCGGAAAAACACCGGGGAGCTGTTTTTT.

The chain uses TRBV9 and TRBJ1-5, with a possible D match to TRBD1 (5 bases). The CDR3 length is 15 residues. The germline V and J ends were trimmed by 0 bases and 2 bases, with 9 bases remaining between them. Germline CDR1 is SGDLS and CDR2 is YYNGEE. CDR3 residues: CASSVDGAGNQPQHF. In DNA, the CDR3 is TGTGCCAGCAGCGTAGACGGGGCGGGCAATCAGCCCCAGCATTTT.

This clonotype was counted only a few times. The V gene is TRBV20-1, the J gene TRBJ2-1; 8 bases map to TRBD1. The junction had 4 bases not matched to a gene; V was cut back by 3 bases and J by 3 bases. The CDR3 totals 14 residues. Germline V CDR1 and CDR2: DFQATT, SNEGSKA (reference sequence). CDR3 sequence (DNA): TGCAGTGCTAGCCACAGGGGGAGCTACAATGAGCAGTTCTTC. This gives the protein CSASHRGSYNEQFF.

The V call is TRBV20-1, the J call TRBJ2-5; TRBD2 matches 7 bases. CDR1 is DFQATT and CDR2 is SNEGSKA in the germline V gene (reference sequence). The V gene end was trimmed by 5 bases and the J gene end by 4 bases; junction bases not matched to a gene: 4. The CDR3 spans 12 residues. DNA for the CDR3: TGCAGTGCTGGGGGGAGGGTAGAGACCCAGTACTTC. Translating it yields CSAGGRVETQYF.

The chain carries TRBV7-2 and TRBJ2-5; the D gene is possibly TRBD2 (5 bases). The DNA end lines up better with TRBJ2-7; the J call may be wrong. CDR3 length: 14 residues. The germline V gene has CDR1 SGHTA and CDR2 FQGNSA. The CDR3 region has the DNA TGTGCCAGCAGCTTTACAAGACCTAGCCACGAGCAGTACTTC. Its protein is CASSFTRPSHEQYF.

The chain combines TRBV27 with TRBJ2-5; possible D gene TRBD1, 5 bases. Germline loops: CDR1 MNHEY, CDR2 SMNVEV (reference sequence). The CDR3 sequence is 12 residues long. The V gene lost 4 bases and the J gene lost 11 bases, with 14 bases spanning the gap. The CDR3 reads CASSSSGFGQYF. CDR3 coding DNA: TGTGCCAGCAGTTCCTCAGGGTTTGGGCAGTACTTC.

This clonotype was found many times. The chain recombines TRBV4-1 with TRBJ2-1; TRBD2 matches at 14 bases. Germline V CDR1 and CDR2: MGHRA, YSYEKL. The V gene end was trimmed by 1 base and the J gene end by 4 bases; junction bases not matched to a gene: 6. This CDR3 has 18 amino acids. This CDR3 reads CASSQGLAGGPKYNEQFF. CDR3 sequence (DNA): TGCGCCAGCAGCCAAGGACTAGCGGGGGGGCCTAAGTACAATGAGCAGTTCTTC.

This chain links TRBV27 with TRBJ2-3; 11 nucleotides agree with TRBD1. The ends lost 3 bases at V and 2 bases at J; junction bases unmatched: 16. Germline V gene sequence: CDR1 MNHEY, CDR2 SMNVEV (reference sequence). CDR3 length equals 20 residues. CDR3 sequence: CASSFRTGGAKGDFTDTQYF. The CDR3 region has the DNA TGTGCCAGCAGTTTCAGGACAGGGGGCGCGAAGGGGGACTTCACAGATACGCAGTATTTT.